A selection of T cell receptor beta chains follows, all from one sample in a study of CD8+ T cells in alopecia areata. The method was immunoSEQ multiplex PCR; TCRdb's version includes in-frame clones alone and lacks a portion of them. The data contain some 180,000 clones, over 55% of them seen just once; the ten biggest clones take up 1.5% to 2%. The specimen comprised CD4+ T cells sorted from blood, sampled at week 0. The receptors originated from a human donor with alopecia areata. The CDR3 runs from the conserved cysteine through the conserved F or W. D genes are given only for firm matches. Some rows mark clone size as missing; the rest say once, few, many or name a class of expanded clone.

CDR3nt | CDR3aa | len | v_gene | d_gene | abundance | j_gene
TGCAGCGTTGAAGAGTGGCTGCCGTCTTCTGGGGCCAACGTCCTGACTTTC | CSVEEWLPSSGANVLTF | 17 | TRBV29-1 | . | . | TRBJ2-6
TGTGCCAGTAGTATATCCCAGGGGGCATTTCAGCCCCAGCATTTT | CASSISQGAFQPQHF | 15 | TRBV19 | TRBD1 | few | TRBJ1-5
TGTGCCAGCCGGGTCGGTATGAACACTGAAGCTTTCTTT | CASRVGMNTEAFF | 13 | TRBV2 | . | many | TRBJ1-1
TGTGCCTGGAGCCCCCCAGGGGGTGTTAGCAATCAGCCCCAGCATTTT | CAWSPPGGVSNQPQHF | 16 | TRBV30 | TRBD1 | . | TRBJ1-5
TGTGCCAGCAGCATCTGCCGTGATATAACAGGGTGTCCCTACGAGCAGTACTTC | CASSICRDITGCPYEQYF | 18 | TRBV21-1 | . | few | TRBJ2-7
TGTGCCAGCAGCTTAATACAGGGTTCAGGCTACACCTTC | CASSLIQGSGYTF | 13 | TRBV7-3 | . | . | TRBJ1-2
TGTGCCAGCAGTGAAGGGGCGATCGAAGTGGGTTCACCCCTCCACTTT | CASSEGAIEVGSPLHF | 16 | TRBV2 | . | . | TRBJ1-6
TGCAGCGTTGCCAGGAAGGCCTCCTACGAGCAGTACTTC | CSVARKASYEQYF | 13 | TRBV29-1 | . | . | TRBJ2-7
TGTGCCATCAGTGAGGTGGCGGGGACCCAAGAGACCCAGTACTTC | CAISEVAGTQETQYF | 15 | TRBV10-3 | . | few | TRBJ2-5
TGTGCCAGCTCACCTCTTAGTGACACGGGACTAGCGGGGTCAGATACGCAGTATTTT | CASSPLSDTGLAGSDTQYF | 19 | TRBV18 | TRBD2 | . | TRBJ2-3
TGTGCCAGCAGCCCAGGGGTGGCACAGGGTAACGAGCAGTACTTC | CASSPGVAQGNEQYF | 15 | TRBV11-2 | . | few | TRBJ2-7
TGTGCCAGCAGCGTAGGGCTAGCGGAGGCCTACGAGCAGTACTTC | CASSVGLAEAYEQYF | 15 | TRBV9 | TRBD2 | . | TRBJ2-7
TGCGCCAGCAACAACAGGGGTAGCGGAAACACCATATATTTT | CASNNRGSGNTIYF | 14 | TRBV23-1 | TRBD1 | many | TRBJ1-3
TGCAGCGTTGAACCGCACAGGGGGGGAACAGATACGCAGTATTTT | CSVEPHRGGTDTQYF | 15 | TRBV29-1 | . | . | TRBJ2-3
TGCAGTGCTAGCGCGGGGCTTGAGCTGTTTTTT | CSASAGLELFF | 11 | TRBV20-1 | . | . | TRBJ2-2
TGTGCCAGCAGCCTTAGTGGAAGAAACGAGCAGTACTTC | CASSLSGRNEQYF | 13 | TRBV6-5 | . | . | TRBJ2-7
TGTGCCAGCAGTCGGACAGACCCTGGGGCCAACGTCCTGACTTTC | CASSRTDPGANVLTF | 15 | TRBV13 | . | . | TRBJ2-6
TGTGCCAGCAGCTTAGAGGGGGGAGGAACGCAGTATTTT | CASSLEGGGTQYF | 13 | TRBV11-2 | . | . | TRBJ2-3
TGTGCCTGGGCAAGGGGACCTGGGGACAATGAGCAGTTCTTC | CAWARGPGDNEQFF | 14 | TRBV30 | . | few | TRBJ2-1
TGTGCCAGCAGCTCCCAAGGACAGGGAGTCGGCGAAAAACTGTTTTTT | CASSSQGQGVGEKLFF | 16 | TRBV7-2 | TRBD1 | few | TRBJ1-4
TGCAGCGTCACTTCGACAGCGCGAACCTACGATGAGCAGTTCTTC | CSVTSTARTYDEQFF | 15 | TRBV29-1 | . | . | TRBJ2-1
TGTGCCTGGAGTGTACAGATTGGAAACACCATATATTTT | CAWSVQIGNTIYF | 13 | TRBV30 | . | . | TRBJ1-3
TGCAGCGTTGTTCCCGGACAGACTAACACTGAAGCTTTCTTT | CSVVPGQTNTEAFF | 14 | TRBV29-1 | . | . | TRBJ1-1
TGTGCCAGCAGTTTAGCGGGCCCAGATACGCAGTATTTT | CASSLAGPDTQYF | 13 | TRBV25-1 | TRBD2 | few | TRBJ2-3
TGCGCCAGCAGCCCGTCAACCGGGACCCCTGCCTACAATGAGCAGTTCTTC | CASSPSTGTPAYNEQFF | 17 | TRBV5-1 | . | . | TRBJ2-1
TGTGCCACCACGCCCGCCAGGGCGAACACTGAAGCTTTCTTT | CATTPARANTEAFF | 14 | TRBV25-1 | . | . | TRBJ1-1
TGTGCCTGGAGTGTACTTGCAGGCTATGGCTACACCTTC | CAWSVLAGYGYTF | 13 | TRBV30 | . | . | TRBJ1-2
TGTGCCAGCAGCCAAGATCCCCAGCACTGGGAGACCCAGTACTTC | CASSQDPQHWETQYF | 15 | TRBV14 | . | medium-sized | TRBJ2-5
TGTGCCAGCAGCCTCAGGGTCCAGGGGAATGAAGCTTTCTTT | CASSLRVQGNEAFF | 14 | TRBV6-5 | . | . | TRBJ1-1
TGTGCCAGCAGTGATCTTGGGGCCAACGTCCTGACTTTC | CASSDLGANVLTF | 13 | TRBV2 | . | . | TRBJ2-6
TGCGCCAGCAGCTCGGGACAGGAGCCCGTCTATGGCTACACCTTC | CASSSGQEPVYGYTF | 15 | TRBV5-1 | TRBD1 | . | TRBJ1-2
TGTGCCAGCAGCTTTTGGGGGGAAACCCAGTACTTC | CASSFWGETQYF | 12 | TRBV7-2 | . | . | TRBJ2-5
TGTGCCAGCAGTTCGATAGCGGTTAGCTCCTACAATGAGCAGTTCTTC | CASSSIAVSSYNEQFF | 16 | TRBV27 | . | . | TRBJ2-1
TGTGCCTGGAGGCTAGCCTTTAGCACAGATACGCAGTATTTT | CAWRLAFSTDTQYF | 14 | TRBV30 | . | . | TRBJ2-3
TGTGCCAGCAGTTTACTCGGGCAGAACTATGGCTACACCTTC | CASSLLGQNYGYTF | 14 | TRBV27 | . | . | TRBJ1-2
TGCAGCGACCATGGCGGACTAGCGGGGGGAAACACCGGGGAGCTGTTTTTT | CSDHGGLAGGNTGELFF | 17 | TRBV29-1 | TRBD2 | few | TRBJ2-2